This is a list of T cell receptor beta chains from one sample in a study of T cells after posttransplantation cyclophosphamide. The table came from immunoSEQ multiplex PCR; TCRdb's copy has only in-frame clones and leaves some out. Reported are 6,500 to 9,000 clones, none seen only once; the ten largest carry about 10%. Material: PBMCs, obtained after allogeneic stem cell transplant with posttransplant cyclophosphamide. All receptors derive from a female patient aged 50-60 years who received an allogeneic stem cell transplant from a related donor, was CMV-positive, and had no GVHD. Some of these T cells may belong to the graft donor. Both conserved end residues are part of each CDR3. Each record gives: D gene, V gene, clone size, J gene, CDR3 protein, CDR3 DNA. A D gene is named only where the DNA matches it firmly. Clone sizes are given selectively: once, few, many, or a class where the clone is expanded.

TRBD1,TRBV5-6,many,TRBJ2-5,CASSRDRGGETQYF,TGTGCCAGCAGCAGGGACAGGGGTGGGGAGACCCAGTACTTC
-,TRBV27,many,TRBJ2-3,CASSLQTSSFTDTQYF,TGTGCCAGCAGTTTGCAAACTAGCAGCTTCACAGATACGCAGTATTTT
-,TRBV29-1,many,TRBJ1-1,CSVSKGNTEAFF,TGCAGCGTGAGTAAAGGGAACACTGAAGCTTTCTTT
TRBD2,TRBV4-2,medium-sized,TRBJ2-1,CASSQDPSGFNEQFF,TGTGCCAGCAGCCAAGATCCTAGCGGGTTTAATGAGCAGTTCTTC
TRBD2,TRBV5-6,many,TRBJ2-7,CASSWDPTSGRPNYEQYF,TGTGCCAGCAGCTGGGATCCGACTAGCGGGAGGCCGAACTACGAGCAGTACTTC
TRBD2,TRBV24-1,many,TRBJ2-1,CATGQTSGAYNEQFF,TGTGCCACCGGACAGACTAGCGGGGCCTACAATGAGCAGTTCTTC
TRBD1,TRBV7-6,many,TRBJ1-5,CASSLGTGSNQPQHF,TGTGCCAGCAGCTTAGGGACAGGGTCTAATCAGCCCCAGCATTTT
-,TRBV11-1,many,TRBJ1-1,CASSLNRVTEAFF,TGTGCCAGCAGCCTAAACAGGGTGACTGAAGCTTTCTTT
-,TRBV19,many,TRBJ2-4,CASSKWERKDIQYF,TGTGCCAGTAGTAAGTGGGAGCGGAAGGACATTCAGTACTTC
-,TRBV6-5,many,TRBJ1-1,CASSYHATQNTEAFF,TGTGCCAGCAGTTACCACGCGACACAGAACACTGAAGCTTTCTTT
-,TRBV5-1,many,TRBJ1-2,CASSLEWTDLSGGYTF,TGCGCCAGCAGCTTGGAATGGACAGACCTTTCCGGGGGCTACACCTTC
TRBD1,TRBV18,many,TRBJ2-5,CASSPLPGTGVRETQYF,TGTGCCAGCTCACCTCTTCCCGGGACAGGGGTACGGGAGACCCAGTACTTC
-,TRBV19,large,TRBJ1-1,CASSMGASQGFF,TGTGCCAGTAGTATGGGAGCGTCCCAGGGTTTCTTT
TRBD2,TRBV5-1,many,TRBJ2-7,CASSFSGRSNEQYF,TGCGCCAGCAGCTTTAGCGGGAGATCAAACGAGCAGTACTTC
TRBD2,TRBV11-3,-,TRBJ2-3,CASSLETSGIHTQYF,TGTGCCAGCAGCTTAGAGACTAGCGGGATACATACGCAGTATTTT
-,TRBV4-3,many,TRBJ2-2,CASTNRNTGELFF,TGCGCCAGCACGAACAGGAACACCGGGGAGCTGTTTTTT
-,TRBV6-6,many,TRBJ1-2,CASSPRQNYGYTF,TGTGCCAGCAGTCCTCGACAGAACTATGGCTACACCTTC
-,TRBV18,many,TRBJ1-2,CASSPSGRDYGYTF,TGTGCCAGCTCACCATCAGGGAGGGACTATGGCTACACCTTC
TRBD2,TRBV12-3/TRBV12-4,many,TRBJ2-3,CASSSTTSGGTDTQYF,TGTGCCAGCAGTTCCACTACTAGCGGGGGGACAGATACGCAGTATTTT
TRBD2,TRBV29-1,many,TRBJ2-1,CSVEVGAAGEASGQFF,TGCAGCGTTGAAGTCGGGGCAGCGGGAGAGGCGTCAGGGCAGTTCTTC
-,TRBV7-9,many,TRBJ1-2,CASSVAVEASYGYTF,TGTGCCAGCAGCGTTGCTGTTGAGGCCTCTTATGGCTACACCTTC
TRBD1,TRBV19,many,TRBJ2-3,CASKGTESYTDTQYF,TGTGCCAGTAAGGGGACAGAAAGTTACACAGATACGCAGTATTTT
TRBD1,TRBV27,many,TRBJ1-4,CASSPSYAGGDEKLFF,TGTGCCAGCAGTCCCAGTTACGCAGGGGGCGATGAAAAACTGTTTTTT
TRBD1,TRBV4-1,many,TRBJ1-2,CASSQSLWDRAEGYGYTF,TGCGCCAGCAGCCAGTCACTCTGGGACAGGGCGGAGGGCTATGGCTACACCTTC
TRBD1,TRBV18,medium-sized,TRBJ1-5,CASSLLQGKQPQHF,TGTGCCAGCTCACTGTTACAGGGGAAACAGCCCCAGCATTTT
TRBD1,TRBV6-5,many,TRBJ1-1,CASRSDRVNTEAFF,TGTGCCAGCAGGTCGGACAGGGTTAACACTGAAGCTTTCTTT
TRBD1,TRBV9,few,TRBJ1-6,CASSLQGFGNSPLHF,TGTGCCAGCAGCTTACAGGGGTTTGGCAATTCACCCCTCCACTTT
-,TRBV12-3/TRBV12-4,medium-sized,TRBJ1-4,CASSLPTGVTDEKLFF,TGTGCCAGCAGTCTCCCTACGGGGGTAACTGATGAAAAACTGTTTTTT
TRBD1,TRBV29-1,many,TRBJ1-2,CSVGQGAGGYTF,TGCAGCGTGGGACAGGGCGCGGGTGGCTACACCTTC
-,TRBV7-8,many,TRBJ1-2,CASSRRVDYGYTF,TGTGCCAGCAGCCGCAGGGTTGACTATGGCTACACCTTC
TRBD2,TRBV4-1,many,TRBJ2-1,CASSQDTAGGSNEQFF,TGCGCCAGCAGCCAAGATACAGCGGGGGGATCTAATGAGCAGTTCTTC
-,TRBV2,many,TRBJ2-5,CASKTEETQYF,TGTGCCAGCAAGACTGAGGAGACCCAGTACTTC
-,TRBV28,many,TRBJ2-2,CASTEGGGAVTGELFF,TGTGCCAGCACCGAAGGAGGGGGCGCCGTCACCGGGGAGCTGTTTTTT
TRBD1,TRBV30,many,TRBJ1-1,CAWSGDRRNTEAFF,TGTGCCTGGAGTGGGGACAGAAGGAACACTGAAGCTTTCTTT
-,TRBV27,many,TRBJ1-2,CASSQQGTVYGYTF,TGTGCCAGCAGTCAACAGGGCACCGTCTATGGCTACACCTTC
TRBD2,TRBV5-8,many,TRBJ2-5,CASSSGTSGQETQYF,TGTGCCAGCAGTTCCGGGACTAGCGGACAAGAGACCCAGTACTTC
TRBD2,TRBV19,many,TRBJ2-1,CASSWARGYSGEQDEQFF,TGTGCCAGTAGTTGGGCCAGGGGATATAGCGGGGAGCAGGATGAGCAGTTCTTC
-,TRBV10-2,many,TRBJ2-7,CASSESAGFDIEQYF,TGCGCCAGCAGTGAGTCAGCAGGGTTTGATATCGAGCAGTACTTC
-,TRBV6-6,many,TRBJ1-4,CASSYLRGANEKLFF,TGTGCCAGCAGTTACCTTAGGGGTGCTAATGAAAAACTGTTTTTT
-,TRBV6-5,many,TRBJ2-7,CASSRDRPASYEQYF,TGTGCCAGCAGTAGAGACAGGCCTGCCTCCTACGAGCAGTACTTC
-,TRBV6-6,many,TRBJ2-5,CASSPFRLGETQYF,TGTGCCAGCAGTCCCTTCCGACTAGGGGAGACCCAGTACTTC
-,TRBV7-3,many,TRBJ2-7,CASSPGSSSYEQYF,TGTGCCAGCAGTCCCGGGTCTAGCTCCTACGAGCAGTACTTC
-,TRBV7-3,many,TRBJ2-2,CASSPPGAGDTGELFF,TGTGCCAGCAGCCCTCCAGGGGCAGGGGACACCGGGGAGCTGTTTTTT
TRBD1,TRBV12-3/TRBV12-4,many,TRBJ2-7,CASSLQGAEQYF,TGTGCCAGCAGTTTACAGGGGGCCGAGCAGTACTTC
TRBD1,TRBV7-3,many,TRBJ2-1,CASSLSPGTGYEQFF,TGTGCCAGCAGCCTCAGTCCCGGGACAGGGTATGAGCAGTTCTTC
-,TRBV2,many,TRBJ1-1,CASMVYMNTEAFF,TGTGCCAGCATGGTTTACATGAACACTGAAGCTTTCTTT
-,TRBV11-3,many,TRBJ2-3,CASSTMWRGGSADTQYF,TGTGCCAGCAGCACAATGTGGAGGGGGGGGTCTGCAGATACGCAGTATTTT
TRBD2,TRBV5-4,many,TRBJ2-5,CASSLGSGSTETQYF,TGTGCCAGCAGCTTAGGTAGCGGGAGCACCGAGACCCAGTACTTC
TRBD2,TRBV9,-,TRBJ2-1,CASSVAFAGGGNEQFF,TGTGCCAGCAGCGTAGCTTTCGCGGGAGGGGGCAATGAGCAGTTCTTC
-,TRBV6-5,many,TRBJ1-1,CASSYTAGYGNTEAFF,TGTGCCAGCAGTTACACGGCAGGGTACGGGAACACTGAAGCTTTCTTT
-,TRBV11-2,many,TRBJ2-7,CASSPPGTTIYEQYF,TGTGCCAGCAGCCCACCCGGGACAACTATCTACGAGCAGTACTTC
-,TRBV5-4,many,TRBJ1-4,CASSSPGKGVEKLFF,TGTGCCAGCAGCTCTCCGGGCAAGGGGGTAGAAAAACTGTTTTTT
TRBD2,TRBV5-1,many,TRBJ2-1,CASSREGSTDEQFF,TGCGCCAGCAGCAGGGAGGGGAGTACGGATGAGCAGTTCTTC
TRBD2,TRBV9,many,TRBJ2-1,CASSVDPRAGGSYNEQFF,TGTGCCAGCAGCGTCGACCCCCGGGCGGGAGGATCCTACAATGAGCAGTTCTTC
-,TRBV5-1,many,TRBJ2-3,CASSLEAASTDTQYF,TGCGCCAGCAGCTTGGAAGCTGCGAGCACAGATACGCAGTATTTT
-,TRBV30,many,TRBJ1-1,CAWSRGRVRGNTEAFF,TGTGCCTGGTCCCGAGGCCGGGTTAGGGGGAACACTGAAGCTTTCTTT
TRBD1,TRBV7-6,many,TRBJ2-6,CASSSRTGSVSGANVLTF,TGTGCCAGCAGCTCTCGGACAGGTTCCGTCTCTGGGGCCAACGTCCTGACTTTC
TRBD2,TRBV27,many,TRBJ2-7,CASSQTLRTSGRRSYEQYF,TGTGCCAGCAGTCAAACTTTGCGAACTAGCGGGAGGAGGTCCTACGAGCAGTACTTC
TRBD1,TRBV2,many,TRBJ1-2,CASSEGDRGLKGYTF,TGTGCCAGCAGTGAAGGGGACAGGGGGCTTAAGGGCTACACCTTC
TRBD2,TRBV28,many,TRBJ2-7,CASSLSLGRGGRDYSYEQYF,TGTGCCAGCAGTTTATCTCTCGGACGTGGCGGGAGGGATTATTCCTACGAGCAGTACTTC